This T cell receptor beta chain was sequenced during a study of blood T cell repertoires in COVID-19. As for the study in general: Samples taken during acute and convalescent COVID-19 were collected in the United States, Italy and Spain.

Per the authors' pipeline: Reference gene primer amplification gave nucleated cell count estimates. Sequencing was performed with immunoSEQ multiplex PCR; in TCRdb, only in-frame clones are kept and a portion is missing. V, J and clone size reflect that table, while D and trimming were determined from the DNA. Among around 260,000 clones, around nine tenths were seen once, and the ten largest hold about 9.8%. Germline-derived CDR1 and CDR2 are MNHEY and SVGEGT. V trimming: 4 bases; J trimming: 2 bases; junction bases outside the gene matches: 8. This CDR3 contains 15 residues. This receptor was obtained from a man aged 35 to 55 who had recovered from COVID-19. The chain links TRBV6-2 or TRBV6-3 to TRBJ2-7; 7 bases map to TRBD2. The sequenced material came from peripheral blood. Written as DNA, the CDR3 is TGTGCCAGCAGTTCCCCGGGACTACCGACCTACGAGCAGTACTTC. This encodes CASSSPGLPTYEQYF.